The 31 T cell receptor beta chains given below trace back to one sample, sequenced in a study of identifying expanded T cells in peripheral blood. TCRdb's copy holds only in-frame clones and misses some; the assay was immunoSEQ multiplex PCR. Among some 91,000 clones listed, approximately 90% were seen once. Sequenced sample: blood. The receptor source for this set is a person aged 18 to 75 in good health.

The chain links TRBV2 to TRBJ1-2; weak D call: TRBD1 (5 bases). The V gene's germline CDR1 is SNHLY and CDR2 FYNNEI. V was pared by 4 bases and J by 8 bases, with 14 bases between. The CDR3 length is 13 residues. The DNA for the CDR3 is TGTGCCAGCAGTGGAGGGGTGGTGTACGGCTACACCTTC. Residues: CASSGGVVYGYTF.

This clone was recorded once. The V call is TRBV19, the J call TRBJ2-1; possibly TRBD2 for D (5 bases). From germline, CDR1 is LNHDA and CDR2 SQIVND (reference sequence). Trimming pared 5 bases from V and 0 bases from J, leaving 11 bases between. The CDR3 has 15 amino acids. Here the CDR3 reads CASSPQDFSYNEQFF. The CDR3 DNA is TGTGCCAGTAGTCCTCAGGACTTCTCCTACAATGAGCAGTTCTTC.

The rearrangement joins TRBV5-5 to TRBJ1-5; TRBD1 matches 9 bases. V lost 4 bases and J lost 6; bases outside the gene matches: 5. The CDR3 covers 14 residues. The germline V gene encodes CDR1 SGHKS and CDR2 YYEKEE (reference sequence). The CDR3 protein is CASSLDRGSQPQHF. For the CDR3, the DNA is TGTGCCAGCAGCCTGGACAGGGGAAGTCAGCCCCAGCATTTT.

The V and J genes are TRBV5-8 and TRBJ2-2; D unclear. CDR1 and CDR2 from the germline V gene are SGHTS and YDEGEE. The CDR3 extends over 16 amino acids. Trimming took off 2 bases at V and 3 bases at J, with 14 bases between the two ends. The CDR3 sequence: CASSFLSPGDTGELFF. CDR3 coding DNA: TGTGCCAGCAGCTTCCTTTCTCCAGGCGACACCGGGGAGCTGTTTTTT.

This clone appeared once. This sequence joins TRBV29-1 and TRBJ2-5, with D possibly called TRBD1 or TRBD2 (6 bases each). V lost 1 base and J 5 bases, leaving 8 bases between the germline ends. This CDR3 has 12 amino acids. Germline V CDR1 and CDR2: SQVTM, ANQGSEA. In nucleotides, the CDR3 is TGCAGCGTTGAAGTGGGGGGCGAGACCCAGTACTTC. Translation: CSVEVGGETQYF.

V gene TRBV4-1 combines with J gene TRBJ2-3; D is ambiguous. The germline V gene has CDR1 MGHRA and CDR2 YSYEKL. Trimming took 0 bases from V and 0 from J, leaving 10 bases between them. The CDR3 length is 16 residues. CDR3 amino acids: CASSQEFPQSTDTQYF. The CDR3 DNA sequence: TGCGCCAGCAGCCAAGAGTTTCCCCAAAGCACAGATACGCAGTATTTT.

In DNA, the CDR3 is TGTGCCAGCAGCCAATCGGGGGAGGCATATGGCTACACCTTC. Translation: CASSQSGEAYGYTF. V and J are TRBV4-2 and TRBJ1-2, with D possibly being TRBD1 (5 bases). The CDR3 contains 14 residues. V gave up 2 bases and J gave up 5 bases, with 12 bases separating them. In germline, CDR1 is LGHNA, CDR2 YNFKEQ.

V and J are TRBV18 and TRBJ2-3; D not certain. CDR3 length: 13 residues. V was trimmed by 2 bases and J by 3 bases, leaving 6 bases between them. Germline CDR1 KGHSH, CDR2 LQKENI. The CDR3 region has the DNA TGTGCCAGCTCACCAGTGGCTACAGATACGCAGTATTTT. It yields the protein CASSPVATDTQYF.

The chain is built from TRBV9 and TRBJ1-5; TRBD1 matches 7 bases. After removal of 3 bases from V and 2 bases from J, the junction contained 2 bases not matched to a gene. Per germline, CDR1 SGDLS and CDR2 YYNGEE. The CDR3 extends over 14 amino acids. The CDR3 protein is CASSGGTGNQPQHF. CDR3 bases: TGTGCCAGCAGCGGAGGGACAGGCAATCAGCCCCAGCATTTT. The full variable domain, its missing parts supplied by reference TRBV9 and TRBJ1-5, is DSGVTQTPKHLITATGQRVTLRCSPRSGDLSVYWYQQSLDQGLQFLIQYYNGEERAKGNILERFSAQQFPDLHSELNLSSLELGDSALYFCASSGGTGNQPQHFGDGTRLSIL.

This chain uses TRBV6-1 with TRBJ1-4, with D tentatively TRBD1 (5 bases). Trimming stripped 3 bases from V and 7 bases from J, with 9 bases between. Germline V gene data show CDR1 as MNHNS and CDR2 as SASEGT. CDR3 size: 13 residues. CDR3 sequence (DNA): TGTGCCAGCAGTGAGCAGGGTGGTGAAAAACTGTTTTTT. Translated: CASSEQGGEKLFF.

This clone has only a few counts. The germline gene is not matched at one end of the junction; a read error may be the cause. The chain links TRBV10-3 to TRBJ2-7, with D perhaps matching TRBD2 (7 bases). The CDR3 has 15 residues. Germline CDR1 reads ENHRY; CDR2 reads SYGVKD. Here the CDR3 reads CASSEGGDGSYEQYF. The CDR3 DNA reads as TGTGCCAGCAGTGAAGGGGGGGACGGCTCCTACGAGCAGTACTTC.

This rearrangement joins TRBV5-1 to TRBJ2-1; D gene uncertain. Germline CDR1 and CDR2: SGHRS and YFSETQ. Trimming removed 0 bases from V and 8 bases from J, with 6 bases in between. There are 12 residues in the CDR3. CDR3 sequence: CASSLVGDEQFF. The CDR3, as DNA: TGCGCCAGCAGCTTGGTTGGCGATGAGCAGTTCTTC.

In this sample, this clone turned up once. The chain links TRBV5-1 to TRBJ1-1; D uncertain. From germline, CDR1 is SGHRS and CDR2 YFSETQ. The CDR3 sequence is 13 residues long. V lost 5 bases and J 1 base, leaving 9 bases between the germline ends. Here the CDR3 reads CASRAGRNTEAFF. The CDR3 coding sequence is TGCGCCAGCAGGGCCGGGAGGAACACTGAAGCTTTCTTT.

The rearrangement uses TRBV14 and TRBJ1-1; D possibly corresponds to TRBD1 (6 bases). CDR1 is SGHDN and CDR2 is FVKESK in the germline V gene. Deletions cut 5 bases from V and 1 base from J, with 14 bases between. The CDR3 has 15 amino acids. The CDR3 region has the DNA TGTGCCAGCAGCAGAAAACAGGGTAAGAACACTGAAGCTTTCTTT. It codes for CASSRKQGKNTEAFF.

This clone appeared once. The CDR3, as DNA: TGTGCCAGCAGCAGGTCAGGGAATAGCAATCAGCCCCAGCATTTT. As protein: CASSRSGNSNQPQHF. The rearrangement links TRBV5-8 to TRBJ1-5, with a possible D match to TRBD1 (5 bases). V lost 4 bases to trimming and J lost 0 bases, with 11 bases between them. The CDR3 has 15 amino acids. CDR1 and CDR2 from the germline V gene are SGHTS and YDEGEE.

This sequence joins TRBV30 and TRBJ2-5; D might be TRBD2 (6 bases). The CDR3 is 13 amino acids. V lost 5 bases to trimming and J lost 5 bases, with 15 bases between them. Germline loops: CDR1 GTSNPN, CDR2 SVGIG (reference sequence). CDR3 amino acids: CAWGDWSGETQYF. DNA for the CDR3: TGTGCCTGGGGGGACTGGTCCGGGGAGACCCAGTACTTC.

This clone was observed a single time. The chain uses TRBV28 and TRBJ1-2; possibly TRBD1 for D (6 bases). The CDR3 runs to 16 residues. V was shortened by 3 bases and J by 8 bases, with 22 bases between the two germline ends. The V gene's germline CDR1 is MDHEN and CDR2 SYDVKM. The CDR3 sequence is CASSFDEGAGVKGYTF. CDR3 sequence (DNA): TGTGCCAGCAGTTTTGACGAAGGAGCAGGGGTAAAGGGCTACACCTTC.

This chain uses TRBV5-3 with TRBJ2-2; 7 bases map to TRBD1. TRBV5-3 is noted as an ORF with a role that remains uncertain. V gave up 4 bases and J gave up 5 bases; unmatched junction bases: 14. This CDR3 is built from 17 residues. The CDR3 protein is CARSLWDRKWETGELFF. The CDR3 DNA follows: TGTGCCAGAAGCCTGTGGGACAGAAAGTGGGAGACCGGGGAGCTGTTTTTT.

This clone has a single count. This chain joins TRBV10-3 and TRBJ2-5, with TRBD2 matching over 8 bases. The V segment lost 6 bases and the J segment 5 bases; nucleotides outside the gene matches: 17. The CDR3 runs 17 residues. The germline V gene encodes CDR1 ENHRY and CDR2 SYGVKD. CDR3 amino acids: CAISRRGGEGGGETQYF. Written as DNA, the CDR3 is TGTGCCATCAGCCGCCGGGGGGGAGAGGGAGGTGGTGAGACCCAGTACTTC.

The chain couples TRBV5-5 to TRBJ1-1; D unresolved. This CDR3 spans 14 amino acids. From germline, CDR1 is SGHKS and CDR2 YYEKEE (reference sequence). V was trimmed by 6 bases and J by 5 bases, leaving 17 bases between them. In nucleotides, the CDR3 is TGTGCCAGCATCAAGCTCCTGAAAGTTACTGAAGCTTTCTTT. Residues: CASIKLLKVTEAFF.

The chain employs TRBV7-3 and TRBJ2-3; TRBD2 aligns across 13 bases. Losses at the gene ends were 2 bases for V and 6 bases for J; bases not matched to a gene: 8. The germline V gene encodes CDR1 SGHTA and CDR2 FQGTGA. CDR3 length: 17 residues. This CDR3 is CASSLGMTSGGRDTQYF. CDR3 DNA: TGTGCCAGCAGCTTAGGGATGACTAGCGGGGGGCGGGATACGCAGTATTTT.

The chain carries TRBV7-9 and TRBJ2-7; 7 bases fit TRBD1. V was clipped by 4 bases and J by 4 bases; unmatched bases: 13. The CDR3 spans 16 residues. CDR1 SEHNR and CDR2 FQNEAQ come from the germline V gene (reference sequence). DNA of the CDR3: TGTGCCAGCAGCTCCGCTGGCAGGGGGAGTTTGTACGAGCAGTACTTC. Translation gives CASSSAGRGSLYEQYF.

The gene calls are TRBV29-1 and TRBJ2-5; D might be TRBD2 (6 bases). Looked up from germline, CDR1 is SQVTM and CDR2 is ANQGSEA. V was shortened by 7 bases and J by 2 bases, with 14 bases between the two germline ends. The CDR3 has 13 residues. CDR3 sequence reads: CSARPGAQETQYF. The CDR3 nucleotides are TGCAGCGCCCGGCCGGGAGCTCAAGAGACCCAGTACTTC.

This clone was recorded only once. The chain couples TRBV4-1 to TRBJ2-3; TRBD2 matches 13 bases. V shed 3 bases and J 2 bases; nucleotides not matched to a gene: 5. This CDR3 contains 17 residues. Germline V CDR1 and CDR2: MGHRA, YSYEKL. The CDR3 protein is CASSHGLAGASTDTQYF. The CDR3 bases are TGCGCCAGCAGCCACGGACTAGCGGGGGCATCCACAGATACGCAGTATTTT.

The rearrangement joins TRBV9 to TRBJ1-3; D gene uncertain. Germline assignment: CDR1 SGDLS and CDR2 YYNGEE. V lost 4 bases to trimming and J lost 0 bases, with 14 bases between them. The CDR3 contains 16 residues. CDR3 residues: CASSTDGGISGNTIYF. As DNA, the CDR3 is TGTGCCAGCAGCACTGATGGCGGGATCTCTGGAAACACCATATATTTT.

The J gene is TRBJ2-5, the V gene TRBV27; 11 positions match TRBD2. Germline trimming cut 6 bases from V and 5 bases from J; bases unmatched to any gene: 8. This CDR3 contains 15 residues. Germline CDR1 MNHEY, CDR2 SMNVEV (reference sequence). DNA of the CDR3: TGTGCCAGCAGCCTTAGACTAGCGGGACACGAGACCCAGTACTTC. It codes for CASSLRLAGHETQYF.

V gene TRBV6-4 combines with J gene TRBJ1-2; no firm D call. Per the germline V gene, CDR1 is MRHNA and CDR2 is SNTAGT. V lost 0 bases to trimming and J lost 3 bases, with 8 bases between them. The CDR3 extends over 14 amino acids. As DNA, the CDR3 is TGTGCCAGCAGTGACTCGCCTCAGGACTATGGCTACACCTTC. Translated, it gives CASSDSPQDYGYTF.

The chain uses TRBV5-1 and TRBJ2-3; 8 bases fit TRBD1. With 3 bases clipped from V and 6 bases from J, the junction kept 9 bases outside the gene matches. The CDR3 consists of 15 residues. From germline, CDR1 is SGHRS and CDR2 YFSETQ. CDR3 in amino acids: CASSSPTGVEDTQYF. The CDR3 nucleotides read TGCGCCAGCAGCTCCCCGACAGGGGTAGAGGATACGCAGTATTTT.

The rearrangement joins TRBV15 to TRBJ2-5; no definite D call. CDR1 and CDR2 (germline): LNHNV, YYDKDF (reference sequence). Between the trimmed V and J ends, which lost 0 bases and 5 bases, there was a span of 10 bases. The CDR3 covers 14 residues. The CDR3 DNA reads as TGTGCCACCAGCAGAGATGGGTGGGCGGAGACCCAGTACTTC. Translating gives CATSRDGWAETQYF.

The chain carries TRBV7-3 and TRBJ2-3; D is perhaps TRBD2 (5 bases). CDR1 is SGHTA, CDR2 FQGTGA, per germline. This CDR3 is 14 amino acids long. V shed 0 bases and J shed 4 bases, with 8 bases lying between them. DNA for the CDR3: TGTGCCAGCAGCTTAACTTACGGGGCAGATACGCAGTATTTT. The encoded protein is CASSLTYGADTQYF.

This rearrangement joins TRBV28 to TRBJ1-4; tentatively, D is TRBD1 (6 bases). The germline V gene encodes CDR1 MDHEN and CDR2 SYDVKM. Trimming took 4 bases from V and 8 from J, leaving 14 bases between them. The CDR3 has 14 residues. CDR3 bases: TGTGCCAGCAGTTCACAGGGCGAGGAGGAAAAACTGTTTTTT. Protein sequence: CASSSQGEEEKLFF.